This TCR beta chain was obtained from a study of cytomegalovirus exposure and HLA in healthy donors. With 60 Vbeta and 13 Jbeta primers, the PCR was carried out. Assay: immunoSEQ multiplex PCR; the TCRdb copy retains only in-frame clones and omits some. The table has under 150,000 clones, roughly 80% seen once. In the case of this clone: Its antigen is not known.

General study results and limits: Most observed TCR sequences were rare, whereas some public TCRs were detected in many donors.

Unrecorded immune exposure was likely among donors, who were nominally healthy when sampled. V was trimmed by 1 base and J by 5 bases, leaving 7 bases between them. CDR1 is SGHRS, CDR2 YFSETQ, per germline. The CDR3 runs to 13 residues. The clonotype was recovered from a woman aged 45-65 years in good health and CMV-seropositive. Sequences were obtained from PBMCs. The rearrangement uses TRBV5-1 and TRBJ1-5, with D possibly matching TRBD1 (5 bases). The CDR3 DNA follows: TGCGCCAGCAGCTTGACAGGTCATCAGCCCCAGCATTTT. Amino acid sequence: CASSLTGHQPQHF.